Below are 18 T cell receptor beta chains sequenced from a single sample in a study of T-cell memory formation after mild COVID-19. TCRdb re-derived calls from the 5' RACE reads in MiXCR, one entry per CDR3 protein. The repertoire holds tens of thousands of distinct CDR3 sequences, more than 11% seen once, with about a third in the top ten. Input material: PBMCs or a T cell subset sorted from them (not recorded which). All receptors derive from an adult woman who had mild COVID-19 (a few samples of this study predate the infection). Cell type and time point are not known.

This chain joins TRBV7-9 and TRBJ2-1; TRBD2 is a possible D gene (5 bases). Per germline, CDR1 SEHNR and CDR2 FQNEAQ (reference sequence). This CDR3 is built from 15 residues. The germline V and J ends were trimmed by 8 bases and 0 bases, with 14 bases remaining between them. CDR3 amino acids: CASPCTGCSYNEQFF. The CDR3 DNA is TGTGCCAGCCCCTGTACGGGGTGCTCCTACAATGAGCAGTTCTTC.

This clonotype showed up just a few times. V and J are TRBV7-9 and TRBJ1-1; D is uncertain. CDR1 and CDR2 (germline): SEHNR, FQNEAQ (reference sequence). Trimming removed 5 bases from V and 8 bases from J, with 21 bases in between. The CDR3 extends over 15 amino acids. CDR3 sequence reads: CASSQNIRPDPEAFF. CDR3 in DNA: TGTGCCAGCAGCCAAAACATCCGACCGGATCCAGAAGCTTTCTTT. The full variable domain, rest sourced from reference TRBV7-9 and TRBJ1-1, is DTGVSQNPRHKITKRGQNVTFRCDPISEHNRLYWYRQTLGQGPEFLTYFQNEAQLEKSRLLSDRFSAERPKGSFSTLEIQRTEQGDSAMYLCASSQNIRPDPEAFFGQGTRLTVV.

This clonotype was detected only a few times. The chain uses TRBV5-1 and TRBJ2-6, with D uncertain. This CDR3 is 15 amino acids long. Germline V gives CDR1 SGHRS, CDR2 YFSETQ. Trimming removed 0 bases at V and 2 bases at J, with 6 bases between. CDR3 sequence: CASSLDIAGANVLTF. The CDR3 DNA reads as TGCGCCAGCAGCTTGGACATTGCTGGGGCCAACGTCCTGACTTTC. The full variable domain, rest sourced from reference TRBV5-1 and TRBJ2-6, is KAGVTQTPRYLIKTRGQQVTLSCSPISGHRSVSWYQQTPGQGLQFLFEYFSETQRNKGNFPGRFSGRQFSNSRSEMNVSTLELGDSALYLCASSLDIAGANVLTFGAGSRLTVL.

This sequence joins TRBV2 and TRBJ2-7; 9 nucleotides agree with TRBD1. Germline CDR1 and CDR2: SNHLY and FYNNEI. CDR3 length equals 15 residues. V was pared by 4 bases and J by 3 bases, with 7 bases of the junction left unmatched. This chain's CDR3 is CASSALPGQGYEQYF. CDR3 DNA sequence: TGTGCCAGCAGTGCGCTCCCGGGACAGGGCTACGAGCAGTACTTC.

This clonotype was detected only a few times. V gene TRBV10-3 combines with J gene TRBJ2-1; 8 positions agree with TRBD2. Germline V CDR1 and CDR2: ENHRY, SYGVKD. CDR3 length: 17 amino acids. J gave up 0 bases and V 3 bases, and 7 bases lay outside the gene matches. The CDR3 region is CAISDFERGSSYNEQFF. CDR3 in DNA: TGTGCCATCAGTGATTTTGAGCGGGGGAGCTCCTACAATGAGCAGTTCTTC.

This chain connects TRBV6-4 to TRBJ1-1; a possible D gene is TRBD1 (6 bases). V lost 5 bases, J lost 3 bases, and 22 bases lay in between. The CDR3 is 17 residues long. CDR1 is MRHNA and CDR2 is SNTAGT in the germline V gene. This CDR3 is CASSPPTGLTPYTEAFF. CDR3 nucleotide sequence: TGTGCCAGCAGTCCCCCCACAGGGCTAACACCTTACACTGAAGCTTTCTTT.

The rearrangement uses TRBV29-1 and TRBJ2-4; no definite D call. Germline assignment: CDR1 SQVTM and CDR2 ANQGSEA. The CDR3 extends over 11 amino acids. In DNA form, the CDR3 reads TGCAGTTTTTCTGGAAGGGACATTCAGTACTTC. Its translation is CSFSGRDIQYF.

This chain joins TRBV10-3 and TRBJ2-5; 7 nucleotides match TRBD1. The CDR3 consists of 15 residues. Losses at the gene ends were 0 bases for V and 2 bases for J; bases not matched to a gene: 3. The V gene's germline CDR1 is ENHRY and CDR2 SYGVKD. DNA of the CDR3: TGTGCCATCAGTGAGTCGGGACAGAGACAAGAGACCCAGTACTTC. The encoded protein is CAISESGQRQETQYF.

V is TRBV9 and J is TRBJ2-1; 7 bases are shared with TRBD2. From germline, CDR1 is SGDLS and CDR2 YYNGEE. CDR3 size: 13 residues. The ends lost 0 bases at V and 10 bases at J; junction bases unmatched: 4. The CDR3 reads CASSVVVTSEQFF. The CDR3 coding sequence is TGTGCCAGCAGCGTAGTTGTGACTAGCGAGCAGTTCTTC.

In this sample, this clonotype turned up a few times. The rearrangement links TRBV19 to TRBJ2-7; D may correspond to TRBD1 or TRBD2 (5 bases each). Trimming removed 4 bases at V and 3 bases at J, with 10 bases between. CDR1 is LNHDA and CDR2 is SQIVND in the germline V gene (reference sequence). CDR3 length equals 13 residues. The CDR3 nucleotides read TGTGCCAGTAGTACCGGGACGATCTACGAGCAGTACTTC. Translated: CASSTGTIYEQYF.

This clonotype has more than one count but fewer than ten. The CDR3 nucleotides are TGTGCCAGCAGCCTAGAATTAGCGGGAGGCGAAACCGGGGAGCTGTTTTTT. This sequence encodes CASSLELAGGETGELFF. V is TRBV6-2 or TRBV6-3 and J is TRBJ2-2, with TRBD2 matching over 10 bases. Germline V gene lookup returns CDR1 MNHEY and CDR2 SVGEGT. V gave up 6 bases and J gave up 5 bases; unmatched junction bases: 12. The CDR3 loop spans 17 amino acids.

The chain has TRBV7-9 and TRBJ2-7; perhaps TRBD2 as D (5 bases). Between the trimmed V and J ends, which lost 3 bases and 6 bases, there was a span of 15 bases. The CDR3 length is 14 residues. Germline CDR1 and CDR2: SEHNR and FQNEAQ (reference sequence). CDR3 residues: CASSFVGSGVEQYF. DNA for the CDR3: TGTGCCAGCAGCTTCGTGGGGAGTGGCGTCGAGCAGTACTTC.

The rearrangement links TRBV7-8 to TRBJ1-1, with a tentative D call TRBD1 (5 bases). The CDR3 spans 15 residues. Trimming took 1 base from V and 7 from J, leaving 16 bases between them. CDR1 and CDR2 from the germline V gene are SGHVS and FQNEAQ. CDR3 sequence: CASSLVAGRDLEAFF. For the CDR3, the DNA is TGTGCCAGCAGCTTAGTTGCGGGACGGGACCTTGAAGCTTTCTTT.

The chain employs TRBV6-5 and TRBJ2-5; D is perhaps TRBD2 (6 bases). Germline V gene lookup returns CDR1 MNHEY and CDR2 SVGAGI. The CDR3 sequence is 15 residues long. V shed 1 base and J shed 2 bases, with 11 bases lying between them. In DNA, the CDR3 is TGTGCCAGCAGTTACTTTGGCGGGGCGCAAGAGACCCAGTACTTC. It translates to CASSYFGGAQETQYF.

This clonotype came up a few times. V gene TRBV5-1 combines with J gene TRBJ1-5; 9 bases map to TRBD1. The CDR3 has 14 amino acids. With 3 bases clipped from V and 7 bases from J, the junction kept 5 bases outside the gene matches. Germline-derived CDR1 and CDR2 are SGHRS and YFSETQ. The CDR3 loop is CASSSGTGQQPQHF. The CDR3, as DNA: TGCGCCAGCAGCTCCGGGACAGGGCAACAGCCCCAGCATTTT.

The chain has TRBV11-3 and TRBJ2-7; tentatively, D is TRBD1 (6 bases). The V end was cut by 6 bases, the J end by 2 bases, with 14 bases between. The CDR3 is 14 amino acids. Germline CDR1 reads SGHNT; CDR2 reads YENEEA. CDR3 in DNA: TGTGCCAGCAGTGCACACAGGGACCCCTACGAGCAGTACTTC. Protein: CASSAHRDPYEQYF.

This clonotype was observed a handful of times. V is TRBV24-1 and J is TRBJ2-5, with 7 bases aligning to TRBD2. After removal of 5 bases from V and 4 bases from J, the junction contained 9 bases not matched to a gene. CDR3 length equals 15 residues. Germline V lookup: CDR1 KGHDR, CDR2 SFDVKD. The DNA for the CDR3 is TGTGCCACCAGTGTCTTGGCGGGAGTTGGAGAGACCCAGTACTTC. Protein: CATSVLAGVGETQYF.

The chain combines TRBV7-6 with TRBJ2-3, with 10 bases lining up with TRBD2. Germline V gene lookup returns CDR1 SGHVS and CDR2 FNYEAQ. The CDR3 has 15 residues. Trimming cost V 1 base and J 6 bases; bases outside gene matches: 4. Here the CDR3 DNA reads TGTGCCAGCAGCTTAGATAGCGGGGGGCATGATACGCAGTATTTT. This sequence encodes CASSLDSGGHDTQYF.